These 30 T cell receptor beta chains originate from one sample sequenced in a study of shared clonotypes between healthy human individuals. Assay: immunoSEQ multiplex PCR; the TCRdb copy retains only in-frame clones and omits some. The profile covers around 1,900,000 clones, with around 93% appearing a single time and around 1.7% taken by the ten largest. Terminally differentiated effector memory CD45RA+ cells were excluded by CCR7 positive selection of CD45RO-negative cells. Material for sequencing was naive CD8+ T cells from PBMCs. These receptors all stem from a man younger than 35 in good health. Some clones in this sample may be carry-over from other donors' samples.

With respect to this clone: The same CDR3 also results from other DNA sequences found in this sample. This chain uses TRBV27 with TRBJ2-1; D is ambiguous. Germline values: CDR1 MNHEY, CDR2 SMNVEV (reference sequence). The CDR3 consists of 13 residues. Between the trimmed V and J ends, which lost 5 bases and 6 bases, there was a span of 11 bases. CDR3 region: CASSPSGLNEQFF. The DNA for the CDR3 is TGTGCCAGCAGTCCCTCGGGCCTCAATGAGCAGTTCTTC.

V and J are TRBV4-1 and TRBJ2-5, with a weak D call TRBD2 (7 bases). V shed 5 bases and J shed 4 bases, with 14 bases lying between them. Germline lookup yields CDR1 MGHRA and CDR2 YSYEKL. The CDR3 length is 14 residues. CDR3 sequence: CASSSQGGGETQYF. CDR3 coding DNA: TGCGCCAGCAGCTCTCAAGGGGGGGGAGAGACCCAGTACTTC.

J is TRBJ1-2 and V is TRBV7-9; D is uncertain. Between the trimmed V and J ends, which lost 2 bases and 8 bases, there was a span of 12 bases. The CDR3 is made up of 13 amino acids. The germline gives CDR1 SEHNR, CDR2 FQNEAQ (reference sequence). This CDR3 reads CASSLTFLEGYTF. In nucleotides, the CDR3 is TGTGCCAGCAGCTTAACTTTTCTAGAGGGCTACACCTTC.

V gene TRBV6-1 combines with J gene TRBJ2-1; TRBD2 matches 9 bases. This CDR3 is built from 16 residues. After removal of 2 bases from V and 5 bases from J, the junction contained 7 bases not matched to a gene. Germline-derived CDR1 and CDR2 are MNHNS and SASEGT. As DNA, the CDR3 is TGTGCCAGCAGTGAAAGGGTAGCGGGAGTCGACAATGAGCAGTTCTTC. This encodes CASSERVAGVDNEQFF.

The genes are TRBV27 and TRBJ2-1, with TRBD2 identical over 13 bases. Germline V lookup: CDR1 MNHEY, CDR2 SMNVEV (reference sequence). V gave up 8 bases and J gave up 8 bases; unmatched junction bases: 6. CDR3 length equals 14 residues. The chain's CDR3 is CASGTSGRGYEQFF. As DNA, the CDR3 is TGTGCCAGCGGAACTAGCGGGAGGGGCTATGAGCAGTTCTTC.

J is TRBJ1-2 and V is TRBV18, with 7 bases matching TRBD1. Germline loops: CDR1 KGHSH, CDR2 LQKENI. Trimming took 1 base from V and 2 from J; bases not matched to a gene: 22. The CDR3 length is 21 residues. DNA for the CDR3: TGTGCCAGCTCACCACTCCGCCCCGCAGCCTCACAGGGGTTTTGGAACTATGGCTACACCTTC. It is translated as CASSPLRPAASQGFWNYGYTF.

The chain recombines TRBV5-6 with TRBJ2-5; 7 bases are shared with TRBD2. The CDR3 extends over 16 amino acids. V gave up 2 bases and J gave up 4 bases; unmatched junction bases: 11. Germline-derived CDR1 and CDR2 are SGHDT and YYEEEE. The CDR3 region is CASSFASGGSRETQYF. In DNA form, the CDR3 reads TGTGCCAGCAGCTTCGCTAGCGGAGGATCGAGAGAGACCCAGTACTTC.

This sequence joins TRBV28 and TRBJ1-3; perhaps TRBD1 as D (5 bases). In germline, CDR1 is MDHEN, CDR2 SYDVKM. V dropped 5 bases and J dropped 1 base, with 15 bases sitting between them. This CDR3 contains 16 residues. CDR3 in amino acids: CASSPTGDSSGNTIYF. CDR3 DNA: TGTGCCAGCAGTCCTACGGGGGATTCGTCTGGAAACACCATATATTTT.

The table lists this clone with a count of one. The rearrangement links TRBV29-1 to TRBJ2-6, with D perhaps matching TRBD2 (6 bases). The germline V gene has CDR1 SQVTM and CDR2 ANQGSEA. The V end was cut by 4 bases, the J end by 0 bases, with 16 bases between. The CDR3 totals 17 residues. Written as DNA, the CDR3 is TGCAGCGTTGCGGGACTGACTGAGACCTCTGGGGCCAACGTCCTGACTTTC. Protein product: CSVAGLTETSGANVLTF.

The rearrangement uses TRBV28 and TRBJ2-2; 8 nucleotides agree with TRBD2. Looked up from germline, CDR1 is MDHEN and CDR2 is SYDVKM. There are 16 residues in the CDR3. The ends lost 7 bases at V and 5 bases at J; junction bases unmatched: 12. The CDR3 bases are TGTGCCAGCACCACCTTAGCGGGAATGGGGACCGGGGAGCTGTTTTTT. Translation gives CASTTLAGMGTGELFF.

This clone appeared a single time. This chain links TRBV6-5 with TRBJ1-1, with D perhaps matching TRBD1 (6 bases). The CDR3 runs 14 residues. Trimming removed 4 bases at V and 5 bases at J, with 14 bases between. Germline assignment: CDR1 MNHEY and CDR2 SVGAGI. Written as DNA, the CDR3 is TGTGCCAGCAGTTTCCGGACAGATGGGACTGAAGCTTTCTTT. Amino acids: CASSFRTDGTEAFF.

This clone appeared a few times. The V gene is TRBV7-9, the J gene TRBJ1-3; 8 positions agree with TRBD1. V shed 10 bases, J shed 2 bases, and the junction held 7 bases outside the gene matches. CDR3 length: 14 amino acids. Germline loops: CDR1 SEHNR, CDR2 FQNEAQ (reference sequence). DNA of the CDR3: TGTGCCAACAACAGGGGGACCACTGGAAACACCATATATTTT. As protein: CANNRGTTGNTIYF.

V and J are TRBV29-1 and TRBJ2-7, with TRBD2 matching 11 bases. After removal of 4 bases from V and 1 base from J, the junction contained 3 bases not matched to a gene. Germline V gene lookup returns CDR1 SQVTM and CDR2 ANQGSEA. This CDR3 is built from 14 residues. The CDR3 DNA reads as TGCAGCGTTGCGGGACTAGCGGTTTCCTACGAGCAGTACTTC. Its protein is CSVAGLAVSYEQYF.

There are a few counts of this clone. Other DNA sequences in this sample translate to the same CDR3. The chain uses TRBV9 and TRBJ2-1; the D is unclear. V was pared by 1 base and J by 5 bases, with 4 bases between. CDR3 size: 12 residues. Germline assignment: CDR1 SGDLS and CDR2 YYNGEE. The CDR3 nucleotides are TGTGCCAGCAGCGTACAAAACAATGAGCAGTTCTTC. This sequence encodes CASSVQNNEQFF.

The rearrangement joins TRBV4-2 to TRBJ2-5, with a tentative D call TRBD1 (6 bases). Trimming cost V 4 bases and J 4 bases, with 22 bases left between them. The CDR3 is 17 amino acids. CDR1 LGHNA and CDR2 YNFKEQ come from the germline V gene. Written as DNA, the CDR3 is TGTGCCAGCAGCCCGCCCGGACCTAGGGACAAGGGAGAGACCCAGTACTTC. This encodes CASSPPGPRDKGETQYF.

The chain joins TRBV7-2 to TRBJ1-5; D uncertain. The V end was cut by 1 base, the J end by 4 bases, with 14 bases between. The CDR3 runs to 16 residues. In germline, CDR1 is SGHTA, CDR2 FQGNSA. This CDR3 is CASSLGDPRGNQPQHF. The CDR3 DNA follows: TGTGCCAGCAGCTTAGGGGATCCCAGAGGAAATCAGCCCCAGCATTTT. Together with reference TRBV7-2 and TRBJ1-5, the CDR3 gives the full variable domain: GAGVSQSPSNKVTEKGKDVELRCDPISGHTALYWYRQSLGQGLEFLIYFQGNSAPDKSGLPSDRFSAERTGGSVSTLTIQRTQQEDSAVYLCASSLGDPRGNQPQHFGDGTRLSIL.

V is TRBV7-9 and J is TRBJ2-7; 10 positions agree with TRBD2. This CDR3 contains 13 residues. With 6 bases clipped from V and 6 bases from J, the junction kept 5 bases outside the gene matches. Germline V gene data show CDR1 as SEHNR and CDR2 as FQNEAQ (reference sequence). CDR3 nucleotides: TGTGCCAGCAGTTTCGCTAGCGGGAGCGAGCAGTACTTC. Translating gives CASSFASGSEQYF.

Here the CDR3 reads CASSETGESNYGYTF. The CDR3 coding sequence is TGTGCCAGCAGCGAGACCGGGGAAAGTAACTATGGCTACACCTTC. This rearrangement joins TRBV7-9 to TRBJ1-2; D not resolved. Germline V gives CDR1 SEHNR, CDR2 FQNEAQ (reference sequence). The ends were cut back, 5 bases at V and 1 base at J, with 14 bases in the middle. The length of the CDR3 is 15 residues. The full variable domain, in which reference TRBV7-9 and TRBJ1-2 provide the parts outside the CDR3, is DTGVSQNPRHKITKRGQNVTFRCDPISEHNRLYWYRQTLGQGPEFLTYFQNEAQLEKSRLLSDRFSAERPKGSFSTLEIQRTEQGDSAMYLCASSETGESNYGYTFGSGTRLTVV.

The chain couples TRBV7-9 to TRBJ1-2; possible D gene TRBD1, 5 bases. Trimming shortened V by 1 base and J by 6 bases, and 15 bases separated the two germline ends. There are 15 residues in the CDR3. CDR1 SEHNR and CDR2 FQNEAQ come from the germline V gene (reference sequence). CDR3 bases: TGTGCCAGCAGCTTAGGGGGCGCCGCACCCCATGGCTACACCTTC. Protein product: CASSLGGAAPHGYTF. Using reference TRBV7-9 and TRBJ1-2 for the parts outside the CDR3, the full variable domain is DTGVSQNPRHKITKRGQNVTFRCDPISEHNRLYWYRQTLGQGPEFLTYFQNEAQLEKSRLLSDRFSAERPKGSFSTLEIQRTEQGDSAMYLCASSLGGAAPHGYTFGSGTRLTVV.

The V gene is TRBV4-1, the J gene TRBJ2-5; 7 positions match TRBD1. The germline CDR1 and CDR2 sequences are MGHRA and YSYEKL. The junction had 12 bases not matched to a gene; V was cut back by 4 bases and J by 1 base. CDR3 length: 17 residues. CDR3 nucleotide sequence: TGCGCCAGCAGCCGGACAGGCGGCTCTCTCCGCCAAGAGACCCAGTACTTC. Encoded protein: CASSRTGGSLRQETQYF.

This chain links TRBV6-1 with TRBJ2-1; possible D gene TRBD2, 6 bases. The CDR3 is 16 residues long. Trimming pared 2 bases from V and 6 bases from J, leaving 17 bases between. CDR1 is MNHNS and CDR2 is SASEGT in the germline V gene. The CDR3 spells CASSEWELGLRNEQFF. The DNA of the CDR3 is TGTGCCAGCAGTGAATGGGAACTGGGACTTCGCAATGAGCAGTTCTTC.

The chain employs TRBV18 and TRBJ2-6; D possibly matches TRBD1 or TRBD2 (5 bases each). Trimming pared 0 bases from V and 6 bases from J, leaving 12 bases between. The CDR3 has 16 residues. Germline V gene data show CDR1 as KGHSH and CDR2 as LQKENI. The DNA for the CDR3 is TGTGCCAGCTCACCACCGCCGGGGACGGTGGCCAACGTCCTGACTTTC. Protein: CASSPPPGTVANVLTF.

The CDR3 DNA is TGTGCCAGCAGTAACGGAGGCTCTGGGGCCAACGTCCTGACTTTC. Translated: CASSNGGSGANVLTF. V and J are TRBV2 and TRBJ2-6; D perhaps matches TRBD2 (5 bases). The V gene lost 5 bases and the J gene lost 0 bases, with 8 bases spanning the gap. The CDR3 totals 15 residues. Germline CDR1 SNHLY, CDR2 FYNNEI. The full variable domain, its missing parts supplied by reference TRBV2 and TRBJ2-6, is EPEVTQTPSHQVTQMGQEVILRCVPISNHLYFYWYRQILGQKVEFLVSFYNNEISEKSEIFDDQFSVERPDGSNFTLKIRSTKLEDSAMYFCASSNGGSGANVLTFGAGSRLTVL.

The rearrangement uses TRBV27 and TRBJ2-3; D is ambiguous. Germline-derived CDR1 and CDR2 are MNHEY and SMNVEV (reference sequence). V lost 2 bases, J lost 4 bases, and 13 bases lay in between. This CDR3 has 15 residues. Written as DNA, the CDR3 is TGTGCCAGCAGTTTACTTCTATCGGGCCCAGATACGCAGTATTTT. Its protein is CASSLLLSGPDTQYF.

Only one count was recorded for this clone. The chain combines TRBV27 with TRBJ2-1, with D perhaps TRBD1 or TRBD2 (6 bases each). Trimming took 6 bases from V and 2 from J, leaving 14 bases between them. Germline CDR1 is MNHEY and CDR2 is SMNVEV (reference sequence). This CDR3 has 15 residues. The CDR3 region is CASSSGAGTYNEQFF. In DNA form, the CDR3 reads TGTGCCAGCAGCTCGGGGGCCGGCACCTACAATGAGCAGTTCTTC.

In regard to this clone: Other DNA sequences in this sample translate to the same CDR3. The chain employs TRBV27 and TRBJ2-1; D is unresolved. CDR3 length equals 13 residues. The germline V and J ends were trimmed by 1 base and 7 bases, with 8 bases remaining between them. The V gene's germline CDR1 is MNHEY and CDR2 SMNVEV (reference sequence). The CDR3 region is CASSLLVGNEQFF. The CDR3 region has the DNA TGTGCCAGCAGTTTATTGGTCGGTAATGAGCAGTTCTTC.

Only a few counts were recorded for this clone. The V and J genes are TRBV4-3 and TRBJ1-1; D possibly corresponds to TRBD1 (5 bases). The V and J ends lost 0 bases and 1 base respectively, with 12 bases between them. This CDR3 is 16 amino acids long. From germline, CDR1 is LGHNA and CDR2 YSLEER. For the CDR3, the DNA is TGCGCCAGCAGCCAAGACAGGGCCCGAGCGAACACTGAAGCTTTCTTT. Its protein is CASSQDRARANTEAFF.

A single count supports this clone. V usage is TRBV6-5 and J usage is TRBJ1-1, with a weak D call TRBD1 (6 bases). V was cut by 2 bases and J by 1 base, with 14 bases left in between. Germline CDR1 MNHEY, CDR2 SVGAGI. The CDR3 loop spans 16 amino acids. In DNA, the CDR3 is TGTGCCAGCAGTTACCTGCGGGGGGCCGGGAACACTGAAGCTTTCTTT. Translated: CASSYLRGAGNTEAFF.

V gene TRBV19 combines with J gene TRBJ1-5; a weak D match, TRBD1 (5 bases). Germline V CDR1 and CDR2: LNHDA, SQIVND (reference sequence). The germline V and J ends were trimmed by 4 bases and 7 bases, with 14 bases remaining between them. CDR3 length: 14 residues. The chain's CDR3 is CASSTEQVFQPQHF. CDR3 coding DNA: TGTGCCAGTAGTACAGAACAGGTTTTCCAGCCCCAGCATTTT.

The chain combines TRBV23-1 with TRBJ2-6; D might be TRBD1 or TRBD2, each matching 6 bases. TRBV23-1 is an ORF; its function is uncertain. This CDR3 has 18 residues. The V gene lost 7 bases and the J gene lost 1 base, with 20 bases spanning the gap. This CDR3 reads CASKRGVRFRSGANVLTF. CDR3 sequence (DNA): TGCGCCAGCAAGAGGGGGGTAAGATTTCGTTCTGGGGCCAACGTCCTGACTTTC.